A selection of T cell receptor beta chains follows, all from one sample in a study of monozygotic twins with inflammatory bowel disease. After re-calling the 5' RACE reads, TCRdb lists one entry per CDR3 protein, DNA absent. The sample has over 350,000 distinct CDR3 sequences. Source material: blood. The receptors were sampled from a human donor with ulcerative colitis or Crohn's disease, or a healthy co-twin of an affected twin (not recorded which). CDR3s include the opening cysteine and the closing phenylalanine or tryptophan. Each record gives: J gene, V gene, CDR3 protein.

j_gene: TRBJ2-7; v_gene: TRBV6-1; CDR3aa: CASTPLAGSSYEQYF
j_gene: TRBJ2-3; v_gene: TRBV18; CDR3aa: CASSLGQVFGTDTQYF
j_gene: TRBJ2-2; v_gene: TRBV7-3; CDR3aa: CASSPPEGTATGELFF
j_gene: TRBJ2-7; v_gene: TRBV6-5; CDR3aa: CASSSPRRPYEQYF
j_gene: TRBJ1-4; v_gene: TRBV11-1; CDR3aa: CASSLFQVRRGASATNEKLFF
j_gene: TRBJ1-2; v_gene: TRBV12-3/TRBV12-4; CDR3aa: CASSSQGAGYGYTF
j_gene: TRBJ1-6; v_gene: TRBV20-1; CDR3aa: CSAAPLDKGRSNSPLHF
j_gene: TRBJ1-4; v_gene: TRBV9; CDR3aa: CASSYGTGIPNEKLFF
j_gene: TRBJ1-4; v_gene: TRBV7-2; CDR3aa: CASSSTGSNEKLFF
j_gene: TRBJ2-1; v_gene: TRBV5-1; CDR3aa: CASSLALARTTHNEQFF
j_gene: TRBJ2-5; v_gene: TRBV7-3; CDR3aa: CASSVTSGRQETQYF
j_gene: TRBJ1-3; v_gene: TRBV19; CDR3aa: CASTFESYSGNTIYF
j_gene: TRBJ2-4; v_gene: TRBV5-6; CDR3aa: CASSNRGLRMNIQYF
j_gene: TRBJ1-1; v_gene: TRBV27; CDR3aa: CASSLGGVGFGTEAFF
j_gene: TRBJ2-7; v_gene: TRBV5-4; CDR3aa: CASSPTYQGEQYF
j_gene: TRBJ2-7; v_gene: TRBV5-6; CDR3aa: CASSDSDFYEQYF
j_gene: TRBJ2-1; v_gene: TRBV24-1; CDR3aa: CATSDLGLAGKDEQFF
j_gene: TRBJ2-2; v_gene: TRBV15; CDR3aa: CATSRDFDRPTGELFF
j_gene: TRBJ2-7; v_gene: TRBV6-1; CDR3aa: CASGPGTASLEQYF
j_gene: TRBJ2-2; v_gene: TRBV5-1; CDR3aa: CASSSGTGTGELFF
j_gene: TRBJ1-1; v_gene: TRBV5-1; CDR3aa: CASSFPGRQSAFF
j_gene: TRBJ1-5; v_gene: TRBV18; CDR3aa: CASSPDRGSQPQHF
j_gene: TRBJ2-5; v_gene: TRBV29-1; CDR3aa: CSVEDNIGIVADQYF
j_gene: TRBJ2-3; v_gene: TRBV12-3/TRBV12-4; CDR3aa: CASSLSGPGTDTQYF